This T cell receptor (beta chain) was sequenced in a study of blood T cell repertoires in COVID-19. Method: immunoSEQ multiplex PCR; TCRdb's copy keeps in-frame clones and lacks some. The table includes 250,000 or so clones, around 90% detected once. The CDR3 totals 16 residues. J lost 5 bases, V lost 2 bases, and 10 bases had no gene match. Germline V gene data show CDR1 as MNHNS and CDR2 as SASEGT. This receptor was obtained from a woman in her sixties with COVID-19, enrolled during active disease. The chain links TRBV6-1 to TRBJ1-1; 8 nucleotides line up with TRBD1. Input material: peripheral blood. The chain's CDR3 is CASSEFPGGFGTEAFF. In nucleotides, the CDR3 is TGTGCCAGCAGTGAATTCCCAGGGGGCTTCGGAACTGAAGCTTTCTTT.